This paragraph covers one T cell receptor (beta chain) sequence. What it binds is unknown. The germline V gene has CDR1 SGHRS and CDR2 YFSETQ. This CDR3 is built from 14 residues. Trimming cost V 7 bases and J 1 base, with 14 bases left between them. This record comes from a study of radiation and T cells in renal cell carcinoma. Profiled with immunoSEQ multiplex PCR; TCRdb holds only in-frame clones, not every one. Here the sample spans about 140,000 clones, roughly 80% being singletons. The time point: baseline pretreatment blood. Treatment in this sample: 15 Gy SBRT to primary tumor, nephrectomy 4 weeks later. This renal cell carcinoma was of the clear cell type. Study results and limitations: Top tumor clonotypes rose in blood 2 weeks post-radiation, then contracted. No pretreatment tumor biopsies were available for baseline clonotypes.

This receptor was obtained from a woman between 45 and 60 years old with renal cell carcinoma. The V and J genes are TRBV5-1 and TRBJ1-1; tentative D call: TRBD1 (5 bases). Sample: blood, taken from a patient whose treatment included radiotherapy and nephrectomy. CDR3 in amino acids: CASRIGGSNTEAFF. The CDR3 DNA sequence: TGCGCCAGCCGAATCGGGGGATCGAACACTGAAGCTTTCTTT.